These 16 T cell receptor beta chains share one sample of origin, sequenced in a study of cytomegalovirus exposure and HLA in healthy donors. This PCR relied on a set of 60 Vbeta primers and 13 Jbeta primers. Profiled with immunoSEQ multiplex PCR; TCRdb holds only in-frame clones, not every one. There are about 130,000 clones in the sample; about 79% occur only once, and about 2% lies in the top ten. Input material: PBMCs. The receptors originated from a man between 18 and 29 years old in good health and CMV-seronegative.

J is TRBJ1-1 and V is TRBV7-9; D not certain. The germline V gene has CDR1 SEHNR and CDR2 FQNEAQ (reference sequence). V shed 5 bases and J shed 11 bases, with 15 bases lying between them. The CDR3 is 12 residues long. CDR3 region: CASSIRAAGAFF. Here the CDR3 DNA reads TGTGCCAGCAGCATTAGGGCGGCGGGGGCTTTCTTT. Combining the CDR3 with reference TRBV7-9 and TRBJ1-1 gives the whole variable domain DTGVSQNPRHKITKRGQNVTFRCDPISEHNRLYWYRQTLGQGPEFLTYFQNEAQLEKSRLLSDRFSAERPKGSFSTLEIQRTEQGDSAMYLCASSIRAAGAFFGQGTRLTVV.

The chain carries TRBV5-1 and TRBJ2-2, with D uncertain. Trimming pared 1 base from V and 1 base from J, leaving 2 bases between. Germline lookup yields CDR1 SGHRS and CDR2 YFSETQ. This CDR3 has 13 amino acids. Here the CDR3 reads CASSLQNTGELFF. The CDR3 DNA is TGCGCCAGCAGCTTGCAGAACACCGGGGAGCTGTTTTTT.

The V gene is TRBV28, the J gene TRBJ2-1, with a possible D match to TRBD1 (6 bases). Germline V CDR1 and CDR2: MDHEN, SYDVKM. Trimming cost V 7 bases and J 6 bases, with 16 bases left between them. The length of the CDR3 is 14 residues. The CDR3 loop is CASTGQGSVNEQFF. The DNA for the CDR3 is TGTGCCAGCACCGGCCAGGGGAGTGTCAATGAGCAGTTCTTC.

This rearrangement joins TRBV29-1 to TRBJ1-1, with D uncertain. Trimming stripped 1 base from V and 6 bases from J, with 9 bases between. The germline gives CDR1 SQVTM, CDR2 ANQGSEA. The CDR3 runs to 12 residues. The CDR3 DNA is TGCAGCGTTGAAGGGAGTCGGGCTGAAGCTTTCTTT. It specifies CSVEGSRAEAFF.

The chain employs TRBV5-1 and TRBJ2-1; D unresolved. The V gene lost 5 bases and the J gene lost 5 bases, with 11 bases spanning the gap. The germline V gene encodes CDR1 SGHRS and CDR2 YFSETQ. The CDR3 sequence is 13 residues long. CDR3 DNA: TGCGCCAGCAGAACTACACTTAACAATGAGCAGTTCTTC. It encodes CASRTTLNNEQFF.

This chain uses TRBV7-6 with TRBJ2-7, with D possibly being TRBD2 (6 bases). The V end was cut by 0 bases, the J end by 7 bases, with 13 bases between. Germline CDR1 SGHVS, CDR2 FNYEAQ. This CDR3 region has 14 residues. The CDR3 region has the DNA TGTGCCAGCAGCTTAGCTCCAGGGAGGTGGGAGCAGTACTTC. This sequence encodes CASSLAPGRWEQYF.

The V gene is TRBV14, the J gene TRBJ2-1; D possibly corresponds to TRBD2 (6 bases). The germline V gene has CDR1 SGHDN and CDR2 FVKESK. V was clipped by 4 bases and J by 2 bases, with 21 bases between them. The CDR3 sequence is 18 residues long. The CDR3: CASSLVWAGLGPYNEQFF. The CDR3 bases are TGTGCCAGCAGCCTAGTTTGGGCGGGATTAGGTCCCTACAATGAGCAGTTCTTC.

The chain carries TRBV9 and TRBJ2-1; D is perhaps TRBD1 (5 bases). Germline CDR1 is SGDLS and CDR2 is YYNGEE. V was clipped by 0 bases and J by 5 bases, with 9 bases between them. This CDR3 comprises 14 residues. CDR3 DNA sequence: TGTGCCAGCAGCGTAGGTGGACACGACAATGAGCAGTTCTTC. It encodes CASSVGGHDNEQFF. The variable domain in full, with the rest retrieved from reference TRBV9 and TRBJ2-1, is DSGVTQTPKHLITATGQRVTLRCSPRSGDLSVYWYQQSLDQGLQFLIQYYNGEERAKGNILERFSAQQFPDLHSELNLSSLELGDSALYFCASSVGGHDNEQFFGPGTRLTVL.

This sequence joins TRBV28 and TRBJ2-3; unclear D gene. Germline CDR1 MDHEN, CDR2 SYDVKM. This CDR3 has 13 amino acids. The V end was cut by 4 bases, the J end by 2 bases, with 7 bases between. The CDR3 nucleotides are TGTGCCAGCAGTTCCCCTGTCACAGATACGCAGTATTTT. Translation: CASSSPVTDTQYF. Full variable domain (rest looked up from reference TRBV28 and TRBJ2-3): DVKVTQSSRYLVKRTGEKVFLECVQDMDHENMFWYRQDPGLGLRLIYFSYDVKMKEKGDIPEGYSVSREKKERFSLILESASTNQTSMYLCASSSPVTDTQYFGPGTRLTVL.

This clone came up a few times. This chain links TRBV7-9 with TRBJ2-3, with 12 nucleotides matching TRBD2. This CDR3 is built from 18 residues. J lost 0 bases, V lost 3 bases, and 7 bases had no gene match. Germline-derived CDR1 and CDR2 are SEHNR and FQNEAQ (reference sequence). The CDR3 protein is CASSFLAGGPISTDTQYF. The CDR3 DNA follows: TGTGCCAGCAGCTTCCTAGCGGGAGGGCCGATTAGCACAGATACGCAGTATTTT.

J is TRBJ2-1 and V is TRBV14, with 12 nucleotides matching TRBD2. The CDR3 is 15 amino acids. Germline assignment: CDR1 SGHDN and CDR2 FVKESK. After removal of 0 bases from V and 10 bases from J, the junction contained 4 bases not matched to a gene. The DNA of the CDR3 is TGTGCCAGCAGCCAAGACCCACTAGCGGGAGGAGAGCAGTTCTTC. It translates to CASSQDPLAGGEQFF. Based on the CDR3 plus reference TRBV14 and TRBJ2-1, the full variable domain is EAGVTQFPSHSVIEKGQTVTLRCDPISGHDNLYWYRRVMGKEIKFLLHFVKESKQDESGMPNNRFLAERTGGTYSTLKVQPAELEDSGVYFCASSQDPLAGGEQFFGPGTRLTVL.

This chain uses TRBV9 with TRBJ2-3; 14 nucleotides align to TRBD2. J gave up 4 bases and V 0 bases, and 4 bases lay outside the gene matches. CDR1 is SGDLS, CDR2 YYNGEE, per germline. This CDR3 has 17 amino acids. The CDR3 coding sequence is TGTGCCAGCAGCGTAGTGGGACTAGCGGGAGTAGCAGATACGCAGTATTTT. Protein product: CASSVVGLAGVADTQYF.

This rearrangement joins TRBV28 to TRBJ2-3; TRBD2 matches at 9 bases. V shed 4 bases and J 0 bases; nucleotides not matched to a gene: 2. Germline V gives CDR1 MDHEN, CDR2 SYDVKM. The CDR3 runs to 15 residues. In DNA, the CDR3 is TGTGCCAGCAGTTCTAGCGGGGCTAGCACAGATACGCAGTATTTT. Encoded protein: CASSSSGASTDTQYF.

The chain combines TRBV7-8 with TRBJ2-7, with D unresolved. Between the trimmed V and J ends, which lost 9 bases and 0 bases, there was a span of 12 bases. CDR3 length: 13 amino acids. CDR1 SGHVS and CDR2 FQNEAQ come from the germline V gene. The CDR3 region has the DNA TGTGCCAGTTACAGTCCGAGCTCCTACGAGCAGTACTTC. Translated, it gives CASYSPSSYEQYF.

The rearrangement links TRBV11-2 to TRBJ2-1; D possibly corresponds to TRBD2 (6 bases). CDR3 size: 14 residues. Between the trimmed V and J ends, which lost 1 base and 10 bases, there was a span of 14 bases. Germline CDR1 is SGHAT and CDR2 is FQNNGV. CDR3 protein: CASSLGTTEGEQFF. CDR3 bases: TGTGCCAGCAGCTTAGGGACTACCGAGGGGGAGCAGTTCTTC.

The gene calls are TRBV7-9 and TRBJ2-5; D perhaps matches TRBD2 (6 bases). The J call is doubtful: the DNA matches TRBJ2-7 better. The CDR3 is made up of 16 amino acids. Germline CDR1 and CDR2: SEHNR and FQNEAQ (reference sequence). The chain's CDR3 is CASSTFSGTTSYEQYF. In nucleotides, the CDR3 is TGTGCCAGCAGCACCTTTAGCGGTACAACCTCCTACGAGCAGTACTTC.